One sample yielded the 11 T cell receptor beta chains listed below, sequenced in a study of T and B cells in COVID-19 patients. Each TRB amplification used roughly 250-550 ng of genomic DNA from blood. TRB rearrangements were amplified by multiplex PCR with BIOMED2 TRB-A/B primers. TCRdb re-called the multiplex PCR reads through MiXCR, storing one row per CDR3 protein. The sample comprises about 7,000 distinct CDR3 sequences, around 21% of which are singletons, and around 3.4% rests with the top ten. Material for sequencing was blood. The receptors stem from a human donor who had recovered from COVID-19.

This clonotype appeared a few times. V gene TRBV2 combines with J gene TRBJ2-7, with 7 bases that match TRBD2. Germline lookup yields CDR1 SNHLY and CDR2 FYNNEI. V shed 2 bases, J shed 7 bases, and the junction held 11 bases outside the gene matches. The CDR3 spans 15 residues. CDR3 in amino acids: CASSELGGTPGEQYF. The CDR3 nucleotides are TGTGCCAGCAGTGAATTGGGGGGGACCCCTGGGGAGCAGTACTTC.

J is TRBJ1-1 and V is TRBV6-5; no clear D gene. The V gene's germline CDR1 is MNHEY and CDR2 SVGAGI. V was shortened by 3 bases and J by 0 bases, with 11 bases between the two germline ends. The CDR3 totals 15 residues. CDR3 sequence (DNA): TGTGCCAGCAGTTATCACCAGTCCATGAACACTGAAGCTTTCTTT. It encodes CASSYHQSMNTEAFF.

This clonotype is classed as medium-sized. This chain connects TRBV19 to TRBJ2-3; 11 bases line up with TRBD2. The ends lost 5 bases at V and 4 bases at J; junction bases unmatched: 11. The CDR3 spans 17 residues. Looked up from germline, CDR1 is LNHDA and CDR2 is SQIVND (reference sequence). The CDR3 DNA reads TGTGCCAGTAGTGGTGGTAGCGGGGGGGCTGGCCCAGATACGCAGTATTTT. It specifies CASSGGSGGAGPDTQYF. The complete variable domain, with remaining parts taken from reference TRBV19 and TRBJ2-3, reads DGGITQSPKYLFRKEGQNVTLSCEQNLNHDAMYWYRQDPGQGLRLIYYSQIVNDFQKGDIAEGYSVSREKKESFPLTVTSAQKNPTAFYLCASSGGSGGAGPDTQYFGPGTRLTVL.

This clonotype is labeled medium-sized (0.01 to 0.1%). This chain uses TRBV6-5 with TRBJ2-5; maybe TRBD2 (5 bases). The CDR3 is 11 amino acids. The V gene's germline CDR1 is MNHEY and CDR2 SVGAGI. Trimming pared 6 bases from V and 9 bases from J, leaving 11 bases between. CDR3 DNA: TGTGCCAGCAGAACCCAAGCGGCCCAGTACTTC. Protein: CASRTQAAQYF.

This clonotype counts as medium-sized (0.01 to 0.1%). The rearrangement joins TRBV6-5 to TRBJ2-2; 7 bases match TRBD2. The germline CDR1 and CDR2 sequences are MNHEY and SVGAGI. This CDR3 is built from 16 residues. V was pared by 0 bases and J by 1 base, with 2 bases of the junction left unmatched. This chain's CDR3 is CASSYSGGGNTGELFF. The CDR3 DNA sequence: TGTGCCAGCAGTTACTCGGGCGGGGGGAACACCGGGGAGCTGTTTTTT.

This clonotype turned up a few times. This sequence joins TRBV7-6 and TRBJ2-1; D is unresolved. V lost 2 bases to trimming and J lost 3 bases, with 5 bases between them. Germline assignment: CDR1 SGHVS and CDR2 FNYEAQ. The CDR3 is 13 residues long. The CDR3 spells CASSLTNYNEQFF. CDR3 coding DNA: TGTGCCAGCAGCTTAACCAACTACAATGAGCAGTTCTTC.

This chain connects TRBV5-1 to TRBJ2-7; D ambiguous. The germline V gene has CDR1 SGHRS and CDR2 YFSETQ. This CDR3 contains 14 residues. V lost 4 bases and J lost 0, with 11 bases in between. In DNA, the CDR3 is TGCGCCAGCAGCGCACAGCCGAGCTCCTACGAGCAGTACTTC. Translating gives CASSAQPSSYEQYF.

By share, this clonotype ranks as medium-sized (0.01 to 0.1%). This sequence joins TRBV6-5 and TRBJ2-2; D uncertain. Germline V lookup: CDR1 MNHEY, CDR2 SVGAGI. Trimming stripped 5 bases from V and 0 bases from J, with 13 bases between. This CDR3 contains 16 residues. CDR3 in DNA: TGTGCCAGCAGTGAATTCGCCGGACCGAACACCGGGGAGCTGTTTTTT. Translating gives CASSEFAGPNTGELFF.

The chain is built from TRBV6-5 and TRBJ2-7; 12 bases fit TRBD1. The CDR3 is 16 amino acids. The V gene's germline CDR1 is MNHEY and CDR2 SVGAGI. The V segment lost 5 bases and the J segment 4 bases; nucleotides outside the gene matches: 9. In DNA, the CDR3 is TGTGCCAGCAGTGATATTCCGGGACAGGGGGCTTACGAGCAGTACTTC. Its protein is CASSDIPGQGAYEQYF.

This sequence joins TRBV4-1 and TRBJ1-3, with D possibly matching TRBD1 (6 bases). Trimming left V 3 bases short and J 4 bases short, with 16 bases between. The length of the CDR3 is 16 residues. In germline, CDR1 is MGHRA, CDR2 YSYEKL. The DNA of the CDR3 is TGCGCCAGCAGCCAGGACGGGACACATTCAGGAAACACCATATATTTT. Translation: CASSQDGTHSGNTIYF.

This clonotype is classed as medium-sized. CDR3 bases: TGTGCCAGCAGTTTACAGGCCAGAAGCCTTCAGCCCCAGCATTTT. Translating it yields CASSLQARSLQPQHF. The chain has TRBV5-5 and TRBJ1-5, with D possibly being TRBD1 (5 bases). Per germline, CDR1 SGHKS and CDR2 YYEKEE (reference sequence). The CDR3 length is 15 residues. Trimming removed 5 bases from V and 6 bases from J, with 18 bases in between.